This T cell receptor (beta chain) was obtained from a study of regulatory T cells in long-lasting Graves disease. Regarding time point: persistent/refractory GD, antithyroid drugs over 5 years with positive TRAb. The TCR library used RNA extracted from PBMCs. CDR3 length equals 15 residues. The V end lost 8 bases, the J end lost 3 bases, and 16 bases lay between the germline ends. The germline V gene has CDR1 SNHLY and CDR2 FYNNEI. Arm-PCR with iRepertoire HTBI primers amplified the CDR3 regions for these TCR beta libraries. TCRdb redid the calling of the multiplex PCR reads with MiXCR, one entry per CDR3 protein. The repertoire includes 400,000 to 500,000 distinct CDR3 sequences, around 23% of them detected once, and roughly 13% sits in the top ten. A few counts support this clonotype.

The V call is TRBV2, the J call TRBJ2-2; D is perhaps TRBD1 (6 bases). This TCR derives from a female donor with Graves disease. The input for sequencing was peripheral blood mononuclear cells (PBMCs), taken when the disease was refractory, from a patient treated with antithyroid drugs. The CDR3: CASQGLFGYTGELFF. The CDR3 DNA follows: TGTGCCAGCCAGGGGCTATTCGGGTACACCGGGGAGCTGTTTTTT.